This TCR beta chain emerged from a study of shared clonotypes between healthy human individuals. Deep level was the assay's run setting. The data were produced by immunoSEQ multiplex PCR, yet TCRdb's version contains in-frame clones alone and is incomplete. The table records 2 million to 3 million clones, 90% to 95% of them present only once. The CDR3 is 15 amino acids. Trimming pared 5 bases from V and 3 bases from J, leaving 16 bases between. Germline lookup yields CDR1 MGHRA and CDR2 YSYEKL. The chain joins TRBV4-1 to TRBJ1-2; a possible D gene is TRBD1 (5 bases). The sequencing input was naive CD4+ T cells from PBMCs. Subset of the sample: CD45RA+ positively selected. The sequence was obtained from a man aged 18 to 30 in good health. Some clones in this sample may be carry-over from other donors' samples. The CDR3 DNA is TGCGCCAGCAGCTCGGCGGGTAGGGGAGACTATGGCTACACCTTC. This gives the protein CASSSAGRGDYGYTF.